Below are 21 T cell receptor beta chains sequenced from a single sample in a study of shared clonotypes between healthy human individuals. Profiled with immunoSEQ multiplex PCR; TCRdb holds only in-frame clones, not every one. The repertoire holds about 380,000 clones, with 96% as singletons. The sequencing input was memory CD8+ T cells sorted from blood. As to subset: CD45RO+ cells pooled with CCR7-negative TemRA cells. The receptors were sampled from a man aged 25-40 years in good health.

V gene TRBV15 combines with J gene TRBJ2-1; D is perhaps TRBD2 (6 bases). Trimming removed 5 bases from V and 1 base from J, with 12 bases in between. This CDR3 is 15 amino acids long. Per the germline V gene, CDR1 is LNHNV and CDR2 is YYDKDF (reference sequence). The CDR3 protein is CATSGGLLSYNEQFF. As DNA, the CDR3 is TGTGCCACCAGCGGGGGACTCCTGTCCTACAATGAGCAGTTCTTC.

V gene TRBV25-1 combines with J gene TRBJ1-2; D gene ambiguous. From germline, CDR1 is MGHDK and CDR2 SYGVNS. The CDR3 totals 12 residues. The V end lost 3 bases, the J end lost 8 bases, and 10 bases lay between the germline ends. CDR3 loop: CASSESFQGYTF. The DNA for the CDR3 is TGTGCCAGCAGTGAGTCCTTTCAGGGCTACACCTTC.

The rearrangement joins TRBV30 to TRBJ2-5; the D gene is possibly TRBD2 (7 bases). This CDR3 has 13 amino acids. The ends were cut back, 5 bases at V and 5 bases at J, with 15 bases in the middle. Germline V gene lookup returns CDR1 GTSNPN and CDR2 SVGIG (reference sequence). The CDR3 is CAWASGGGETQYF. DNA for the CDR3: TGTGCCTGGGCTAGCGGAGGGGGGGAGACCCAGTACTTC.

For the CDR3, the DNA is TGTGCCAGCGGACTTGTGGGGCCGAACACCGGGGAGCTGTTTTTT. This gives the protein CASGLVGPNTGELFF. This chain uses TRBV2 with TRBJ2-2, with D tentatively TRBD1 or TRBD2 (5 bases each). With 8 bases removed from V and 0 bases from J, the gap between germline ends came to 13 bases. Germline CDR1 reads SNHLY; CDR2 reads FYNNEI. CDR3 size: 15 residues.

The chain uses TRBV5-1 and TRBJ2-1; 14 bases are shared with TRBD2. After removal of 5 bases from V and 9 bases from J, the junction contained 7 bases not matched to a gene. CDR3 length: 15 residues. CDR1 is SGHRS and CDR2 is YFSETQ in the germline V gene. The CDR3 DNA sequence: TGCGCCAGCAGTCAGGGACTAGCGGGAGAAGGTGAGCAGTTCTTC. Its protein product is CASSQGLAGEGEQFF.

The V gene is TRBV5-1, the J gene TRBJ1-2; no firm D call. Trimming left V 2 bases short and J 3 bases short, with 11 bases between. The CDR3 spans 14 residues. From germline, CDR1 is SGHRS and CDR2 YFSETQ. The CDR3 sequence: CASSFGQAYYGYTF. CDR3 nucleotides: TGCGCCAGCAGCTTCGGTCAGGCGTACTATGGCTACACCTTC.

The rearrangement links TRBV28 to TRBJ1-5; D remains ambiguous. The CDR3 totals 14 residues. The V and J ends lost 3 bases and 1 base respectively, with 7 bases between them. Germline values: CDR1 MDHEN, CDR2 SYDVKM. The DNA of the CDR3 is TGTGCCAGCAGTTTGAGGCAAAGCAATCAGCCCCAGCATTTT. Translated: CASSLRQSNQPQHF.

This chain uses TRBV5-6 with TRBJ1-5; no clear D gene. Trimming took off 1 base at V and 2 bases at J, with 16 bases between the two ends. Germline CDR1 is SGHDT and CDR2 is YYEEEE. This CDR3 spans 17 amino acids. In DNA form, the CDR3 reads TGTGCCAGCAGCTTGTGGCCAGGAGGATTCGGCAATCAGCCCCAGCATTTT. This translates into CASSLWPGGFGNQPQHF. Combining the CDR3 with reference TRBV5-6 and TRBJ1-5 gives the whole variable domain DAGVTQSPTHLIKTRGQQVTLRCSPKSGHDTVSWYQQALGQGPQFIFQYYEEEERQRGNFPDRFSGHQFPNYSSELNVNALLLGDSALYLCASSLWPGGFGNQPQHFGDGTRLSIL.

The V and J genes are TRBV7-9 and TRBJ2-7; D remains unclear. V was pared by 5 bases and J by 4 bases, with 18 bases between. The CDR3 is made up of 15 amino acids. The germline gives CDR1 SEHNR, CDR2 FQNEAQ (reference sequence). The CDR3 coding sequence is TGTGCCAGCAGCCCTGTTATCGGAGACCGATACGAGCAGTACTTC. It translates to CASSPVIGDRYEQYF.

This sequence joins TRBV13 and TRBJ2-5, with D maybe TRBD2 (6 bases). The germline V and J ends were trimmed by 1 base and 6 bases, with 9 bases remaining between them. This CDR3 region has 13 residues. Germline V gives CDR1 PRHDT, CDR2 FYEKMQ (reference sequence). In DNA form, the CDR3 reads TGTGCCAGCAGCTTAGACGGGAGAAAGACCCAGTACTTC. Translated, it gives CASSLDGRKTQYF.

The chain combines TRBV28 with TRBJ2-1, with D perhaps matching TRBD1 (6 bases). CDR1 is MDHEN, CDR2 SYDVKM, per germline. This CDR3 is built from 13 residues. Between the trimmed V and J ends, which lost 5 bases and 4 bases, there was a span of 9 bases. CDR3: CASSGQLYNEQFF. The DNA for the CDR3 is TGTGCCAGCAGTGGACAGCTGTACAATGAGCAGTTCTTC.

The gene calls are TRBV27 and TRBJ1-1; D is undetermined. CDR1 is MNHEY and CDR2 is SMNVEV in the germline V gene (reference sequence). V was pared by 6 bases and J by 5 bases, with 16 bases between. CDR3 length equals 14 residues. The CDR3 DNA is TGTGCCAGCAGAGTTACCAACCTGGCAACTGAAGCTTTCTTT. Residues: CASRVTNLATEAFF.

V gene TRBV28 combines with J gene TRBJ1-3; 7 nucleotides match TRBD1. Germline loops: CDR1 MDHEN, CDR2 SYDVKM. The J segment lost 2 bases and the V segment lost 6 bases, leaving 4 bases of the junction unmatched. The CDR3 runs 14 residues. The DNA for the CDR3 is TGTGCCAGCAGACTAGGGACAGCTGGAAACACCATATATTTT. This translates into CASRLGTAGNTIYF.

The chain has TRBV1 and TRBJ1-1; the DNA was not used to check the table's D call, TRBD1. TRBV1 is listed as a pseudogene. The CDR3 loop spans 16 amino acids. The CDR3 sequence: CTSSQLTGGGNTEAFF. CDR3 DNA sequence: TGCACCAGCAGCCAATTAACAGGGGGTGGGAACACTGAAGCTTTCTTT.

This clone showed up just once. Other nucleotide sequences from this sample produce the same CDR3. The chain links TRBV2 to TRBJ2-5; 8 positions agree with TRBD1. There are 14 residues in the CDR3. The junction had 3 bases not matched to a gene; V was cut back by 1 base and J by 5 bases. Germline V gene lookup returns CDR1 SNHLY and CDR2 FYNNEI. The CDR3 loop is CASSEGTGKETQYF. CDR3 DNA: TGTGCCAGCAGTGAAGGGACAGGGAAGGAGACCCAGTACTTC. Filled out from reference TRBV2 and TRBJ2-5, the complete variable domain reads EPEVTQTPSHQVTQMGQEVILRCVPISNHLYFYWYRQILGQKVEFLVSFYNNEISEKSEIFDDQFSVERPDGSNFTLKIRSTKLEDSAMYFCASSEGTGKETQYFGPGTRLLVL.

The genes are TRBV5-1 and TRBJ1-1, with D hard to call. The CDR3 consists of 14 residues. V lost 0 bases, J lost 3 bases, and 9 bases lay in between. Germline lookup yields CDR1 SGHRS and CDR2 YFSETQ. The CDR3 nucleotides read TGCGCCAGCAGCTTGGCCAGGTCCTACACTGAAGCTTTCTTT. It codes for CASSLARSYTEAFF.

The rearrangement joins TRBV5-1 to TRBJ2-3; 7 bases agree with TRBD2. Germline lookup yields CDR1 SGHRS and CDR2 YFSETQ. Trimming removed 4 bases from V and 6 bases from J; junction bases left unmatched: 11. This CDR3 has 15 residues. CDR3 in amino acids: CASSLPWTSGDTQYF. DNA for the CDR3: TGCGCCAGCAGCCTACCATGGACTAGTGGGGATACGCAGTATTTT.

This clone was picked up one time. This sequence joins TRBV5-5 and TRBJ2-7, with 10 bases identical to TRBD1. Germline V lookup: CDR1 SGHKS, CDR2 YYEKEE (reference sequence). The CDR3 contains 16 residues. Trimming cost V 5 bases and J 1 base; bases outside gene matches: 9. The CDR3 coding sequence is TGTGCCAGCAGGAGGGGAGCGGGACAGGGGTCCTACGAGCAGTACTTC. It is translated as CASRRGAGQGSYEQYF.

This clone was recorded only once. The CDR3 spells CASSLGRGEKLFF. The DNA of the CDR3 is TGTGCCAGCAGCTTAGGACGCGGTGAAAAACTGTTTTTT. The chain is built from TRBV7-6 and TRBJ1-4; D is uncertain. Germline V gene data show CDR1 as SGHVS and CDR2 as FNYEAQ. This CDR3 contains 13 residues. V shed 1 base and J shed 7 bases, with 7 bases lying between them.

In DNA, the CDR3 is TGTGCCAGCAGCCGGCGACTAGGGAGCACAGATACGCAGTATTTT. This codes for CASSRRLGSTDTQYF. This chain links TRBV13 with TRBJ2-3, with D possibly being TRBD2 (6 bases). CDR3 length: 15 residues. Trimming stripped 5 bases from V and 0 bases from J, with 12 bases between. Germline V lookup: CDR1 PRHDT, CDR2 FYEKMQ (reference sequence).

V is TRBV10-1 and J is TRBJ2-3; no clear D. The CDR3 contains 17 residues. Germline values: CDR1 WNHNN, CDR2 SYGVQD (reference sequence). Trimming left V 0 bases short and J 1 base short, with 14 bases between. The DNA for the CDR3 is TGCGCCAGCAGTGAGTCAGGCCTCAGCTTAGGCACAGATACGCAGTATTTT. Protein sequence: CASSESGLSLGTDTQYF.